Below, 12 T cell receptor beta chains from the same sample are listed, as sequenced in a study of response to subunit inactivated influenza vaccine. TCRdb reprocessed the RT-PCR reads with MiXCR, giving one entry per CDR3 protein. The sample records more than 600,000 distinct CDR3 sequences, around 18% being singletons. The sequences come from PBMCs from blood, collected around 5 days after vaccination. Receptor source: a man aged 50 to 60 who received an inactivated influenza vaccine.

CDR3: CASSFSEENSPLHF. The DNA of the CDR3 is TGTGCCAGCAGTTTTTCGGAAGAGAATTCACCCCTCCACTTT. The rearrangement joins TRBV27 to TRBJ1-6, with no clear D. CDR1 and CDR2 (germline): MNHEY, SMNVEV (reference sequence). Trimming took off 3 bases at V and 7 bases at J, with 10 bases between the two ends. The CDR3 runs 14 residues.

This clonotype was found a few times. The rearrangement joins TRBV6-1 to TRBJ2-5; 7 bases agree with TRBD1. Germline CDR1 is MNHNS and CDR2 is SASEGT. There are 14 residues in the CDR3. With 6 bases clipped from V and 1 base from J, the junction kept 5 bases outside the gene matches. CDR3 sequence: CASSHTGAQETQYF. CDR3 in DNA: TGTGCCAGCAGCCATACAGGGGCCCAAGAGACCCAGTACTTC.

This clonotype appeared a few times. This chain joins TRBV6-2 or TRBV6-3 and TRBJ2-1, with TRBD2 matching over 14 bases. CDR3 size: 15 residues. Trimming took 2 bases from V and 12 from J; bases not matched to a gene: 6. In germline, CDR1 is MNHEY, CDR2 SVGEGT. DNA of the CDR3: TGTGCCAGCAGTTACGAGGGACTAGCGGGGGTTGGGCAGTTCTTC. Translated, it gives CASSYEGLAGVGQFF.

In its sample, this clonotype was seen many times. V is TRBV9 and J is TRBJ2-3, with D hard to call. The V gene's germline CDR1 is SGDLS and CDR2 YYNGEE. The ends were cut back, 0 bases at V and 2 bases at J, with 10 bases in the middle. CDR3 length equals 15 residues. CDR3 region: CASSVGLGFTDTQYF. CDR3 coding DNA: TGTGCCAGCAGCGTAGGCTTAGGCTTCACAGATACGCAGTATTTT.

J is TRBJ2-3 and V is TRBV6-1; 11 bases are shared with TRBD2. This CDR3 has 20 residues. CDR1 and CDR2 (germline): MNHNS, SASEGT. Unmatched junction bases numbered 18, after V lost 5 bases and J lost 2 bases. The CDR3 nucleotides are TGTGCCAGCAGTCAATATAGCGGGAGGGCGGTGAGCGGCGTCACAGATACGCAGTATTTT. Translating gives CASSQYSGRAVSGVTDTQYF.

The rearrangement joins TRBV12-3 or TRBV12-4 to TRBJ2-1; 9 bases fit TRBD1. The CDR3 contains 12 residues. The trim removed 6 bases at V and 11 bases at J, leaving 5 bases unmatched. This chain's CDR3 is CASRPGTGKQFF. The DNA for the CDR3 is TGTGCCAGCAGACCAGGGACAGGGAAGCAGTTCTTC.

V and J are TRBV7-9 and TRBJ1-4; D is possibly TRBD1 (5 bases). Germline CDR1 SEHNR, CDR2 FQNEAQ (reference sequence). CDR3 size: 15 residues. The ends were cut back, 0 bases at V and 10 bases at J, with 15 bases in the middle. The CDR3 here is CASSLASGERGKLFF. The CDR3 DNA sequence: TGTGCCAGCAGCTTAGCGAGCGGGGAGAGGGGAAAACTGTTTTTT.

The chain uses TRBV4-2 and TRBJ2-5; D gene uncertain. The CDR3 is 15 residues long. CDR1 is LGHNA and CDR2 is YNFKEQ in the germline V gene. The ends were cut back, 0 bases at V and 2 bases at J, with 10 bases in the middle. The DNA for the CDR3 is TGTGCCAGCAGCCAAGATCGGCTCTCACAAGAGACCCAGTACTTC. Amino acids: CASSQDRLSQETQYF.

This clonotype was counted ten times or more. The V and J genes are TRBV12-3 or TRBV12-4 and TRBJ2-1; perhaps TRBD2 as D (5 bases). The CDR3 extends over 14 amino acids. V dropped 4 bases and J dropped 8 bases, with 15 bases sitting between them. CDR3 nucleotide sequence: TGTGCCAGCAGTTGGGCCACGGCGGGCGATGAGCAGTTCTTC. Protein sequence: CASSWATAGDEQFF.

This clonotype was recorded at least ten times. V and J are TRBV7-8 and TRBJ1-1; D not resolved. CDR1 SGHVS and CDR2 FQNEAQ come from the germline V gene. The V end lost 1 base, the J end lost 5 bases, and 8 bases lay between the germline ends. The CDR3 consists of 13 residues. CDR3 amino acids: CASSLVLQTEAFF. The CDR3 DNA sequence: TGTGCCAGCAGCTTAGTTCTTCAAACTGAAGCTTTCTTT. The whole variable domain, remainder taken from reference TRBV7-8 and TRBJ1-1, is GAGVSQSPRYKVAKRGQDVALRCDPISGHVSLFWYQQALGQGPEFLTYFQNEAQLDKSGLPSDRFFAERPEGSVSTLKIQRTQQEDSAVYLCASSLVLQTEAFFGQGTRLTVV.

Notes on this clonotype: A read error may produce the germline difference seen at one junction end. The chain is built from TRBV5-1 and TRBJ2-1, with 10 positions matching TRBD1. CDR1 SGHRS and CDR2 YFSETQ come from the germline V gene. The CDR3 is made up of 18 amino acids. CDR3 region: CANSLTGGGEASYNEQFF. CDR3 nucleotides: TGCGCCAACAGCCTGACAGGGGGCGGGGAGGCGTCCTACAATGAGCAGTTCTTC.

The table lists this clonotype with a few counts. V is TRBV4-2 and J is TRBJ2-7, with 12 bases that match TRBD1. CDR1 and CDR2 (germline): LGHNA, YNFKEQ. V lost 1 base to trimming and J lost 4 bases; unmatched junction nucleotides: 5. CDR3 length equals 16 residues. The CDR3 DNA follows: TGTGCCAGCAGCCAAGGGGGGACAGGGGGCGTTTACGAGCAGTACTTC. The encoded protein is CASSQGGTGGVYEQYF.